Below are 6 T cell receptor beta chains sequenced from a single sample in a study of blood T cell repertoires in COVID-19 (TCRdb year 2020). The library came from the immunoSEQ multiplex PCR assay. What TCRdb holds here is the immuneACCESS table cut down to in-frame rearrangements. Part of the clones is not present; checked against another copy, under half of the missing clones reflect an unresolved V gene, and the others are unexplained. The table for this sample lists about 44,000 clones; over 80% of them were counted only once. Jointly, the top ten make up roughly 1.3% of the sample. Material: peripheral blood. These receptors were taken from a woman aged 40-49 years with acute or convalescent COVID-19.

The DNA for the CDR3 is TGTGCCAGCAGCGGGACTAGCGGGAGGGCCACCGGGGAGCTGTTTTTT. This codes for CASSGTSGRATGELFF. The chain employs TRBV7-2 and TRBJ2-2, with 16 bases lining up with TRBD2. This CDR3 contains 16 residues. V dropped 5 bases and J dropped 4; count of bases not matched to a gene: 1. Germline V CDR1 and CDR2: SGHTA, FQGNSA.

In its sample, this clone was seen a few times. The chain has TRBV6-4 and TRBJ1-4; weak D call: TRBD1 (6 bases). The germline V gene encodes CDR1 MRHNA and CDR2 SNTAGT. The CDR3 has 19 residues. V gave up 0 bases and J gave up 0 bases, with 17 bases separating them. The CDR3 spells CASSDSWAGETATNEKLFF. The CDR3 DNA follows: TGTGCCAGCAGTGACTCCTGGGCAGGGGAAACTGCAACTAATGAAAAACTGTTTTTT.

The chain couples TRBV7-9 to TRBJ2-4, with 10 bases identical to TRBD1. The CDR3 is made up of 16 amino acids. V lost 5 bases to trimming and J lost 6 bases; unmatched junction nucleotides: 10. Germline-derived CDR1 and CDR2 are SEHNR and FQNEAQ (reference sequence). CDR3 residues: CASSLGTGALGNIQYF. The CDR3 nucleotides read TGTGCCAGCAGCCTAGGGACAGGGGCCCTCGGAAACATTCAGTACTTC.

The rearrangement joins TRBV11-2 to TRBJ2-5; unclear D gene. This CDR3 spans 12 amino acids. The V gene's germline CDR1 is SGHAT and CDR2 FQNNGV. Trimming took 1 base from V and 5 from J, leaving 5 bases between them. The DNA for the CDR3 is TGTGCCAGCAGCTTAGGAGCGGAGACCCAGTACTTC. The encoded protein is CASSLGAETQYF.

The J gene is TRBJ1-4, the V gene TRBV28, with D possibly TRBD1 on 5 matching bases. CDR1 is MDHEN, CDR2 SYDVKM, per germline. The CDR3 extends over 13 amino acids. V was pared by 5 bases and J by 10 bases, with 14 bases between. The CDR3 coding sequence is TGTGCCAGCAGTCTCCAGGGTTCAGCAAAACTGTTTTTT. It is translated as CASSLQGSAKLFF. Supplemented by reference TRBV28 and TRBJ1-4, the full variable domain reads DVKVTQSSRYLVKRTGEKVFLECVQDMDHENMFWYRQDPGLGLRLIYFSYDVKMKEKGDIPEGYSVSREKKERFSLILESASTNQTSMYLCASSLQGSAKLFFGSGTQLSVL.

This rearrangement joins TRBV28 to TRBJ2-2, with D possibly TRBD1 on 5 matching bases. CDR3 length: 15 amino acids. Germline CDR1 reads MDHEN; CDR2 reads SYDVKM. V dropped 2 bases and J dropped 5 bases, with 12 bases sitting between them. In DNA form, the CDR3 reads TGTGCCAGCAGTTTAAGTCAGGGCTTTACCGGGGAGCTGTTTTTT. Its protein is CASSLSQGFTGELFF.